This T cell receptor beta chain was profiled in a study of blood T cell repertoires in COVID-19. Study at large: Sites in the United States, Italy and Spain provided acute and convalescent COVID-19 samples. Sample material is recorded as cDNA or gDNA derived from T cells, B-cell-depleted T cells, or PBMCs.

Germline CDR1 and CDR2: MNHEY and SVGAGI. This CDR3 is 12 amino acids long. V was pared by 7 bases and J by 7 bases, with 13 bases between. Authors' methods: For nucleated cells, counts were estimated from reference gene primer amplification. The repertoire was sequenced with immunoSEQ multiplex PCR; TCRdb's copy has only in-frame clones and lacks some. The DNA gave D and trimming, while V, J and clone size come from that table. The repertoire consists of 250,000 to 350,000 clones, with around 80% occurring once and the leading ten covering around 1.2%. This receptor was identified in a woman aged 45-59 years with acute or convalescent COVID-19. The source material was peripheral blood. V usage is TRBV6-5 and J usage is TRBJ1-1; D perhaps matches TRBD1 (5 bases). The CDR3 spells CASITRGSEAFF. CDR3 sequence (DNA): TGTGCCAGCATCACCCGGGGGAGTGAAGCTTTCTTT.